The rows below give T cell receptor beta chains drawn from one sample of a study of cytomegalovirus exposure and HLA in healthy donors. Profiled with immunoSEQ multiplex PCR; TCRdb holds only in-frame clones, not every one. The repertoire consists of fewer than 350,000 clones, with approximately 90% occurring once and the leading ten covering 2% to 3%. Material for sequencing was PBMCs. The source of these receptors is a young woman in good health and CMV-seronegative. Each CDR3 is given with its conserved first and last residue. The D gene is left open where the match is weak. Part of the rows lack a size; the others show once, few, many or a class for expanded clones.

d_gene: TRBD1; v_gene: TRBV2; j_gene: TRBJ2-5; abundance: NA; CDR3nt: TGTGCCAGCAGTCCTACAGGGGGCCAAGAGACCCAGTACTTC; CDR3aa: CASSPTGGQETQYF
d_gene: NA; v_gene: TRBV7-2; j_gene: TRBJ2-2; abundance: NA; CDR3nt: TGTGCCAGTAGCTTAGCGTTCTACACCGGGGAGCTGTTTTTT; CDR3aa: CASSLAFYTGELFF
d_gene: NA; v_gene: TRBV5-1; j_gene: TRBJ2-7; abundance: few; CDR3nt: TGCGCCAGCAGCTTGGGGACAGTCTACGAGCAGTACTTC; CDR3aa: CASSLGTVYEQYF
d_gene: TRBD2; v_gene: TRBV2; j_gene: TRBJ2-5; abundance: NA; CDR3nt: TGTGCCAGCAAGTCGGGCGGGGGAGAGACCCAGTACTTC; CDR3aa: CASKSGGGETQYF
d_gene: TRBD2; v_gene: TRBV28; j_gene: TRBJ2-7; abundance: NA; CDR3nt: TGTGCCAGCACCGTATGGGCGGGGGTGACCTACGAGCAGTACTTC; CDR3aa: CASTVWAGVTYEQYF
d_gene: TRBD1; v_gene: TRBV27; j_gene: TRBJ2-5; abundance: NA; CDR3nt: TGTGCCAGCAGTCCGCCATCCCGGGACAGGTCCGTTCCGCGAGAGCAGTACTTC; CDR3aa: CASSPPSRDRSVPREQYF
d_gene: NA; v_gene: TRBV5-6; j_gene: TRBJ1-4; abundance: NA; CDR3nt: TGTGCCAGCAGCTTGGGGCGGCGCCCTAATGAAAAACTGTTTTTT; CDR3aa: CASSLGRRPNEKLFF
d_gene: NA; v_gene: TRBV13; j_gene: TRBJ1-3; abundance: NA; CDR3nt: TGTGCCAGCAGCTACGAACAGGGATCTGGAAACACCATATATTTT; CDR3aa: CASSYEQGSGNTIYF
d_gene: TRBD1; v_gene: TRBV19; j_gene: TRBJ1-5; abundance: NA; CDR3nt: TGTGCCACTAGGTTTCAGGGGGACAATCAGCCCCAGCATTTT; CDR3aa: CATRFQGDNQPQHF
d_gene: TRBD2; v_gene: TRBV9; j_gene: TRBJ2-3; abundance: NA; CDR3nt: TGTGCCAGCAGCGTAGCAGGACTAGCGGGGGGAAGCACAGATACGCAGTATTTT; CDR3aa: CASSVAGLAGGSTDTQYF
d_gene: TRBD1; v_gene: TRBV19; j_gene: TRBJ1-1; abundance: NA; CDR3nt: TGTGCCAGTAGTATGGGACAGCTTCACATGAACACTGAAGCTTTCTTT; CDR3aa: CASSMGQLHMNTEAFF
d_gene: TRBD1; v_gene: TRBV5-4; j_gene: TRBJ1-1; abundance: NA; CDR3nt: TGTGCCACCCAAAACAGGGGAAACACTGAAGCTTTCTTT; CDR3aa: CATQNRGNTEAFF
d_gene: TRBD2; v_gene: TRBV7-2; j_gene: TRBJ2-3; abundance: NA; CDR3nt: TGTGCCAGCAGCTTAGCGTCTCTAGCGGGGGGGCATGGCACAGATACGCAGTATTTT; CDR3aa: CASSLASLAGGHGTDTQYF
d_gene: TRBD1; v_gene: TRBV7-8; j_gene: TRBJ2-3; abundance: NA; CDR3nt: TGTGCCAGCACAAAGGGACAGACAGATACGCAGTATTTT; CDR3aa: CASTKGQTDTQYF
d_gene: TRBD1; v_gene: TRBV4-1; j_gene: TRBJ1-6; abundance: NA; CDR3nt: TGCGCCAGCGGGGACAGGGGATTTTCACCCCTCCACTTT; CDR3aa: CASGDRGFSPLHF
d_gene: TRBD1; v_gene: TRBV11-1; j_gene: TRBJ1-4; abundance: NA; CDR3nt: TGTGCCAGCAGCCCCCGACAGGGGGCCGCAACTAATGAAAAACTGTTTTTT; CDR3aa: CASSPRQGAATNEKLFF
d_gene: NA; v_gene: TRBV4-1; j_gene: TRBJ1-3; abundance: NA; CDR3nt: TGCGCCAGCAGCCAAGGAGGGGACATTTCGGCTGGAAACACCATATATTTT; CDR3aa: CASSQGGDISAGNTIYF
d_gene: TRBD1; v_gene: TRBV10-1; j_gene: TRBJ2-5; abundance: NA; CDR3nt: TGCGCCAGCAGTGAGGCCAGGGGGCATCAAGAGACCCAGTACTTC; CDR3aa: CASSEARGHQETQYF
d_gene: NA; v_gene: TRBV6-6; j_gene: TRBJ2-5; abundance: NA; CDR3nt: TGTGCCAGCAGCTCATCCTTGGGGGCGTGGGAGACCCAGTACTTC; CDR3aa: CASSSSLGAWETQYF
d_gene: NA; v_gene: TRBV7-9; j_gene: TRBJ1-1; abundance: NA; CDR3nt: TGTGCCAGCATCGCTGACAGGAACACTGAAGCTTTCTTT; CDR3aa: CASIADRNTEAFF
d_gene: NA; v_gene: TRBV10-2; j_gene: TRBJ1-5; abundance: NA; CDR3nt: TGCGCCAGCAGTGAGTCCGGTAGCAATCAGCCCCAGCATTTT; CDR3aa: CASSESGSNQPQHF
d_gene: NA; v_gene: TRBV2; j_gene: TRBJ2-7; abundance: NA; CDR3nt: TGTGCCAGCAGTGAAGATACAAGCTCCTACGAGCAGTACTTC; CDR3aa: CASSEDTSSYEQYF
d_gene: NA; v_gene: TRBV5-4; j_gene: TRBJ2-7; abundance: few; CDR3nt: TGTGCCAGCAGCTTCTATCGGTCCTACGAGCAGTACTTC; CDR3aa: CASSFYRSYEQYF
d_gene: NA; v_gene: TRBV29-1; j_gene: TRBJ1-5; abundance: few; CDR3nt: TGCAGCGTTGAGGAGACTAGGAGCAATCAGCCCCAGCATTTT; CDR3aa: CSVEETRSNQPQHF
d_gene: TRBD2; v_gene: TRBV2; j_gene: TRBJ2-1; abundance: NA; CDR3nt: TGTGCCAGCATCCCTTTCGCGGGGGGGGTTGTGACTCCCAATGAGCAGTTCTTC; CDR3aa: CASIPFAGGVVTPNEQFF
d_gene: TRBD1; v_gene: TRBV7-9; j_gene: TRBJ2-7; abundance: NA; CDR3nt: TGTGCCAGCAGCCCACCCGGGACAGGGGGCGACGAGCAGTACTTC; CDR3aa: CASSPPGTGGDEQYF
d_gene: NA; v_gene: TRBV16; j_gene: TRBJ2-7; abundance: NA; CDR3nt: TGTGCCAGCAGCCTGCTCGGGGAGCAGTACTTC; CDR3aa: CASSLLGEQYF
d_gene: TRBD2; v_gene: TRBV2; j_gene: TRBJ2-1; abundance: NA; CDR3nt: TGTGCCAGCAGCCTCCTTCGGGGGGGCTACAATGAGCAGTTCTTC; CDR3aa: CASSLLRGGYNEQFF
d_gene: TRBD1; v_gene: TRBV6-1; j_gene: TRBJ2-7; abundance: NA; CDR3nt: TGTGCCAGCAGTGCACCCGGGACAGGGGGCTTTTTCTACGAGCAGTACTTC; CDR3aa: CASSAPGTGGFFYEQYF
d_gene: TRBD2; v_gene: TRBV12-5; j_gene: TRBJ2-5; abundance: NA; CDR3nt: TGTGCTAGTGGTTTGGAGATCCTAGCGGGGGCGAGTGGAGAGACCCAGTACTTC; CDR3aa: CASGLEILAGASGETQYF
d_gene: TRBD1; v_gene: TRBV29-1; j_gene: TRBJ1-2; abundance: once; CDR3nt: TGCAGCGTTGGACCGGGACAGGGGCCCCACTATGGCTACACCTTC; CDR3aa: CSVGPGQGPHYGYTF
d_gene: NA; v_gene: TRBV2; j_gene: TRBJ1-6; abundance: NA; CDR3nt: TGTGCCAGCATGACGGTGGAGGGTATATCACCCCTCCACTTT; CDR3aa: CASMTVEGISPLHF
d_gene: TRBD1; v_gene: TRBV5-1; j_gene: TRBJ1-5; abundance: once; CDR3nt: TGCGCCAGCAGCATGGGACAGGGACTTGTAGAGCCCCAGCATTTT; CDR3aa: CASSMGQGLVEPQHF